One and the same sample provided the 21 T cell receptor beta chains below, sequenced in a study of beta chain features in type 1 diabetes. The study's findings and limits: All four CD4+ subsets of Type 1 diabetes patients contained TCRB CDR3s that were moderately but significantly shorter.

No antigen has been identified for these receptors. As every portion of the isolated RNA was reverse transcribed, the sequencing read expressed TCRB transcripts. This table comes from immunoSEQ multiplex PCR, and its TCRdb copy is limited to in-frame clones, with some not included. The data contain 500,000 to 800,000 clones, 9.5% to 15% of them seen just once; the ten biggest clones take up around 0.12%. Material for sequencing was naive CD4+ T cells from blood. The receptors stem from a man aged 25-45 years with type 1 diabetes.

V usage is TRBV11-2 and J usage is TRBJ2-1, with 9 bases lining up with TRBD1. Germline V gives CDR1 SGHAT, CDR2 FQNNGV. Trimming cost V 5 bases and J 7 bases; bases outside gene matches: 3. CDR3 length equals 13 residues. CDR3 coding DNA: TGTGCCAGCAGCCGAGGACAGGGGAATGAGCAGTTCTTC. This gives the protein CASSRGQGNEQFF.

V gene TRBV27 combines with J gene TRBJ1-1, with D perhaps matching TRBD1 (6 bases). The CDR3 covers 14 residues. Per germline, CDR1 MNHEY and CDR2 SMNVEV (reference sequence). The ends were cut back, 3 bases at V and 4 bases at J, with 12 bases in the middle. CDR3 coding DNA: TGTGCCAGCAGTTTCGATGGGGGGGCCACTGAAGCTTTCTTT. Protein product: CASSFDGGATEAFF.

This rearrangement joins TRBV7-2 to TRBJ2-7; TRBD1 matches 8 bases. Germline loops: CDR1 SGHTA, CDR2 FQGNSA. The CDR3 is 16 residues long. V gave up 4 bases and J gave up 0 bases; unmatched junction bases: 8. As DNA, the CDR3 is TGTGCCAGCAGCTGGCCCGGACAGGGAAACTCCTACGAGCAGTACTTC. It yields the protein CASSWPGQGNSYEQYF.

This clone has more than one count but fewer than ten. V usage is TRBV11-3 and J usage is TRBJ1-5, with a weak D call TRBD1 (6 bases). The ends were cut back, 5 bases at V and 4 bases at J, with 9 bases in the middle. The CDR3 has 13 residues. Germline CDR1 and CDR2: SGHNT and YENEEA. In DNA form, the CDR3 reads TGTGCCAGCAGCCCAGACAGGAATCAGCCCCAGCATTTT. It codes for CASSPDRNQPQHF. The variable domain in full, completed from reference TRBV11-3 and TRBJ1-5, reads EAGVVQSPRYKIIEKKQPVAFWCNPISGHNTLYWYLQNLGQGPELLIRYENEEAVDDSQLPKDRFSAERLKGVDSTLKIQPAELGDSAVYLCASSPDRNQPQHFGDGTRLSIL.

In this sample, this clone turned up a few times. J is TRBJ1-5 and V is TRBV5-1, with 8 bases identical to TRBD1. The CDR3 length is 15 residues. V was clipped by 2 bases and J by 5 bases; unmatched bases: 6. Germline assignment: CDR1 SGHRS and CDR2 YFSETQ. The CDR3 is CASSFSTGGDQPQHF. The DNA of the CDR3 is TGCGCCAGCAGCTTCAGTACAGGGGGAGATCAGCCCCAGCATTTT.

The table lists this clone with a few counts. V is TRBV28 and J is TRBJ2-1; 8 positions match TRBD1. The CDR3 contains 15 residues. V lost 6 bases and J lost 7; bases outside the gene matches: 11. Looked up from germline, CDR1 is MDHEN and CDR2 is SYDVKM. CDR3 DNA: TGTGCCAGCAGGGCGGACAGGGTTAGGTATAATGAGCAGTTCTTC. Translating gives CASRADRVRYNEQFF.

The chain links TRBV19 to TRBJ1-2; 10 bases fit TRBD1. This CDR3 is built from 15 residues. The germline V gene encodes CDR1 LNHDA and CDR2 SQIVND (reference sequence). Trimming at V came to 9 bases and at J to 4 bases, leaving 11 bases not matched to a gene. The CDR3 protein is CASWDRGRGSYGYTF. Here the CDR3 DNA reads TGTGCCAGCTGGGACAGGGGACGGGGTTCCTATGGCTACACCTTC.

This clone was seen a handful of times. The V and J genes are TRBV20-1 and TRBJ2-7; the D gene could be TRBD1 or TRBD2 (5 bases each). With 5 bases removed from V and 6 bases from J, the gap between germline ends came to 11 bases. From germline, CDR1 is DFQATT and CDR2 SNEGSKA (reference sequence). The CDR3 has 11 residues. The DNA of the CDR3 is TGCAGTGCTCCGGCTGGGGGCGAGCAGTACTTC. It translates to CSAPAGGEQYF.

This clone was counted between two and nine times. V gene TRBV5-4 combines with J gene TRBJ1-4, with D possibly TRBD1 on 6 matching bases. Germline V gives CDR1 SGHNT, CDR2 YYREEE (reference sequence). This CDR3 contains 15 residues. Trimming left V 4 bases short and J 3 bases short, with 13 bases between. The CDR3 nucleotides are TGTGCCAGCAGCCAGCAGGGGATAGCTAATGAAAAACTGTTTTTT. Its translation is CASSQQGIANEKLFF.

This chain joins TRBV15 and TRBJ1-5; no reliable D call. This CDR3 has 15 amino acids. CDR1 and CDR2 from the germline V gene are LNHNV and YYDKDF (reference sequence). V was pared by 3 bases and J by 7 bases, with 16 bases between. The CDR3, as DNA: TGTGCCACCAGCAGTGATCCCGGGGAAGACCAGCCCCAGCATTTT. Amino acids: CATSSDPGEDQPQHF.

This clone was counted a few times. This chain links TRBV19 with TRBJ1-2; D is possibly TRBD1 (6 bases). V was clipped by 4 bases and J by 1 base, with 16 bases between them. This CDR3 comprises 16 residues. In germline, CDR1 is LNHDA, CDR2 SQIVND (reference sequence). The CDR3 here is CASSTTGHAINYGYTF. The CDR3 DNA is TGTGCCAGTAGTACCACGGGACACGCAATTAACTATGGCTACACCTTC.

This clone was picked up a small number of times. Other DNA sequences in this specimen translate into the identical CDR3. The chain employs TRBV7-9 and TRBJ1-4; D remains unclear. Germline V lookup: CDR1 SEHNR, CDR2 FQNEAQ (reference sequence). Trimming cost V 5 bases and J 0 bases, with 7 bases left between them. This CDR3 is built from 14 residues. This CDR3 is CASSPGTTNEKLFF. CDR3 bases: TGTGCCAGCAGCCCTGGTACAACTAATGAAAAACTGTTTTTT.

The rearrangement links TRBV9 to TRBJ2-5, with a weak D call TRBD2 (7 bases). CDR3 length: 14 amino acids. The V gene lost 4 bases and the J gene lost 0 bases, with 10 bases spanning the gap. CDR1 SGDLS and CDR2 YYNGEE come from the germline V gene. DNA of the CDR3: TGTGCCAGCAGCTCGGGGGGCTACCAAGAGACCCAGTACTTC. Translated, it gives CASSSGGYQETQYF. Drawing the rest from reference TRBV9 and TRBJ2-5, the complete variable domain is DSGVTQTPKHLITATGQRVTLRCSPRSGDLSVYWYQQSLDQGLQFLIQYYNGEERAKGNILERFSAQQFPDLHSELNLSSLELGDSALYFCASSSGGYQETQYFGPGTRLLVL.

The rearrangement joins TRBV4-3 to TRBJ2-1; 9 nucleotides line up with TRBD2. J lost 0 bases, V lost 0 bases, and 18 bases had no gene match. This CDR3 is built from 22 residues. Germline CDR1 LGHNA, CDR2 YSLEER. CDR3 sequence (DNA): TGCGCCAGCAGCCAAGATCAGGGCAGCGGGGGGCCCAAAAAGAGCTCCTACAATGAGCAGTTCTTC. Amino acids: CASSQDQGSGGPKKSSYNEQFF.

The chain has TRBV27 and TRBJ2-7; D remains ambiguous. This CDR3 region has 12 residues. Trimming took 8 bases from V and 4 from J, leaving 12 bases between them. Germline V gives CDR1 MNHEY, CDR2 SMNVEV (reference sequence). The CDR3 coding sequence is TGTGCCAGCGGCCACGGCAGATACGAGCAGTACTTC. It translates to CASGHGRYEQYF.

This clone occurred a few times. The chain recombines TRBV28 with TRBJ2-2, with D possibly called TRBD1 or TRBD2 (5 bases each). Germline CDR1 MDHEN, CDR2 SYDVKM. The CDR3 is 15 residues long. Trimming took 5 bases from V and 8 from J, leaving 18 bases between them. In DNA, the CDR3 is TGTGCCAGCAGTGAGGGACCTAACTGGTCGGGGGAGCTGTTTTTT. It encodes CASSEGPNWSGELFF.

The sample holds many counts of this clone. The genes are TRBV11-2 and TRBJ2-2, with 7 bases matching TRBD2. This CDR3 contains 15 residues. J gave up 5 bases and V 5 bases, and 8 bases lay outside the gene matches. CDR1 and CDR2 (germline): SGHAT, FQNNGV. This CDR3 reads CASSTRLAVTGELFF. CDR3 nucleotide sequence: TGTGCCAGCAGCACACGACTAGCTGTAACCGGGGAGCTGTTTTTT. Drawing the rest from reference TRBV11-2 and TRBJ2-2, the complete variable domain is EAGVAQSPRYKIIEKRQSVAFWCNPISGHATLYWYQQILGQGPKLLIQFQNNGVVDDSQLPKDRFSAERLKGVDSTLKIQPAKLEDSAVYLCASSTRLAVTGELFFGEGSRLTVL.

The chain recombines TRBV7-9 with TRBJ1-4; D gene unclear. The germline V gene encodes CDR1 SEHNR and CDR2 FQNEAQ (reference sequence). With 1 base removed from V and 0 bases from J, the gap between germline ends came to 9 bases. The CDR3 spans 16 residues. The CDR3 loop reads CASSLGRHSTNEKLFF. CDR3 DNA sequence: TGTGCCAGCAGCTTAGGCCGACATTCAACTAATGAAAAACTGTTTTTT.

The J gene is TRBJ2-7, the V gene TRBV4-2, with 12 bases identical to TRBD2. CDR3 length: 15 amino acids. V was pared by 4 bases and J by 4 bases, with 5 bases of the junction left unmatched. Germline-derived CDR1 and CDR2 are LGHNA and YNFKEQ. CDR3 protein: CASSPQLAGGYEQYF. The CDR3 nucleotides are TGTGCCAGCAGCCCCCAACTAGCGGGGGGATACGAGCAGTACTTC.

This clone was seen a few times. The chain has TRBV29-1 and TRBJ1-4; possible D gene TRBD1, 6 bases. V lost 4 bases and J lost 0, with 9 bases in between. CDR1 is SQVTM, CDR2 ANQGSEA, per germline. The CDR3 is 14 residues long. The CDR3 DNA reads TGCAGCGTTGGGGGACAAGCAACTAATGAAAAACTGTTTTTT. Translated: CSVGGQATNEKLFF.

This clone was detected a few times. The rearrangement joins TRBV7-2 to TRBJ2-7, with TRBD1 matching 7 bases. V was clipped by 5 bases and J by 1 base; unmatched bases: 5. The CDR3 is 14 amino acids. The germline CDR1 and CDR2 sequences are SGHTA and FQGNSA. Written as DNA, the CDR3 is TGTGCCAGCAGCGTAGGGGGCCCTTCCTACGAGCAGTACTTC. It codes for CASSVGGPSYEQYF.